The 10 T cell receptor beta chains below were found in one sample sequenced in a study of graft-versus-host responses after intestinal transplantation. The assay was immunoSEQ multiplex PCR, and TCRdb's table has in-frame clones only and misses some. The table includes under 130,000 clones, roughly 93% detected once. Their antigen targets remain unknown. This specimen was unstimulated CD8+ T cells sorted from spleen or lymph node cells, taken before intestinal transplant. These receptors came from a human donor who received an intestinal transplant.

The V call is TRBV5-4, the J call TRBJ2-3, with no clear D. The CDR3 sequence is 14 residues long. Germline CDR1 is SGHNT and CDR2 is YYREEE (reference sequence). Trimming left V 6 bases short and J 2 bases short, with 13 bases between. The CDR3 loop is CASTLLADTDTQYF. CDR3 nucleotides: TGTGCCAGCACCCTTCTGGCAGACACAGATACGCAGTATTTT.

Only one count was recorded for this clone. The chain has TRBV6-1 and TRBJ1-5, with D hard to call. Trimming left V 1 base short and J 6 bases short, with 10 bases between. Germline V gene lookup returns CDR1 MNHNS and CDR2 SASEGT. The CDR3 has 14 amino acids. CDR3: CASSEEVARQPQHF. The CDR3 bases are TGTGCCAGCAGTGAAGAGGTGGCCCGTCAGCCCCAGCATTTT.

The V gene is TRBV4-2, the J gene TRBJ1-1; D gene ambiguous. The ends were cut back, 1 base at V and 1 base at J, with 4 bases in the middle. The germline V gene has CDR1 LGHNA and CDR2 YNFKEQ. This CDR3 spans 13 amino acids. The CDR3 sequence is CASSQVPNTEAFF. The DNA for the CDR3 is TGTGCCAGCAGCCAAGTCCCGAACACTGAAGCTTTCTTT.

This chain joins TRBV30 and TRBJ2-7; TRBD1 agrees at 9 bases. Germline-derived CDR1 and CDR2 are GTSNPN and SVGIG (reference sequence). J gave up 6 bases and V 2 bases, and 8 bases lay outside the gene matches. The CDR3 covers 14 residues. The CDR3 spells CAWSPGTGRLEQYF. The CDR3 DNA reads as TGTGCCTGGAGTCCCGGGACAGGGAGACTCGAGCAGTACTTC.

This clone was recorded once. This chain connects TRBV7-9 to TRBJ2-2, with 10 bases matching TRBD1. The V gene's germline CDR1 is SEHNR and CDR2 FQNEAQ (reference sequence). Germline trimming cut 5 bases from V and 7 bases from J; bases unmatched to any gene: 4. CDR3 length: 14 residues. CDR3 loop: CASSHRTGGGELFF. CDR3 sequence (DNA): TGTGCCAGCAGCCATCGGACAGGGGGCGGGGAGCTGTTTTTT.

This sequence joins TRBV4-1 and TRBJ2-7; no definite D call. From germline, CDR1 is MGHRA and CDR2 YSYEKL. V dropped 1 base and J dropped 2 bases, with 12 bases sitting between them. CDR3 length equals 15 residues. CDR3 sequence: CASSQGPSAPYEQYF. The DNA of the CDR3 is TGCGCCAGCAGCCAAGGGCCGTCTGCACCCTACGAGCAGTACTTC.

The chain employs TRBV7-2 and TRBJ1-6, with D unresolved. V was cut by 4 bases and J by 7 bases, with 11 bases left in between. CDR3 length: 14 amino acids. From germline, CDR1 is SGHTA and CDR2 FQGNSA. CDR3 protein: CASSSSWENSPLHF. The DNA for the CDR3 is TGTGCCAGCAGCTCCTCGTGGGAGAATTCACCCCTCCACTTT.

The CDR3 DNA sequence: TGTGCCAGCAGGGACAGGGGATTTGGAAACACCATATATTTT. Amino acid sequence: CASRDRGFGNTIYF. The chain recombines TRBV25-1 with TRBJ1-3, with 9 bases fitting TRBD1. The CDR3 runs 14 residues. In germline, CDR1 is MGHDK, CDR2 SYGVNS. J lost 3 bases, V lost 6 bases, and 3 bases had no gene match. Variable domain in full (rest from reference TRBV25-1 and TRBJ1-3): EADIYQTPRYLVIGTGKKITLECSQTMGHDKMYWYQQDPGMELHLIHYSYGVNSTEKGDLSSESTVSRIRTEHFPLTLESARPSHTSQYLCASRDRGFGNTIYFGEGSWLTVV.

The chain is built from TRBV4-2 and TRBJ2-1, with D perhaps matching TRBD1 (5 bases). The V end lost 0 bases, the J end lost 0 bases, and 18 bases lay between the germline ends. Germline V gene lookup returns CDR1 LGHNA and CDR2 YNFKEQ. This CDR3 region has 19 residues. The CDR3 spells CASSQDPNGALSSYNEQFF. CDR3 DNA sequence: TGTGCCAGCAGCCAAGATCCTAATGGGGCCCTAAGCTCCTACAATGAGCAGTTCTTC.

This clone was found once. This chain uses TRBV9 with TRBJ2-2; D is uncertain. The germline V gene encodes CDR1 SGDLS and CDR2 YYNGEE. V was cut by 0 bases and J by 0 bases, with 9 bases left in between. CDR3 length: 16 amino acids. CDR3 region: CASSVVSGSNTGELFF. The CDR3 nucleotides read TGTGCCAGCAGCGTAGTTTCGGGTTCGAACACCGGGGAGCTGTTTTTT.